This T cell receptor (beta chain) was observed in a study of T cell repertoires in cytomegalovirus infection. Study-wide context: Epitope selection comprised recently identified HLA-C-restricted CMV epitopes and well-studied HLA-B-restricted CMV epitopes. Both a matching HLA type and CMV infection were indicated by public TCR beta signatures. Regarding the study as a whole: Carriers of CMV and the relevant HLA type were discriminated by public TCR beta frequency. HLA-C-restricted CMV clonotypes gave the most frequent clonotype in two of eight donors.

As regards this clonotype: Its antigen remains unknown.

This CDR3 comprises 11 residues. Germline loops: CDR1 MNHEY, CDR2 SMNVEV (reference sequence). V was cut by 5 bases and J by 7 bases, with 6 bases left in between. One entry per CDR3 protein results from TCRdb running MiXCR on the reads. The sample lists about 220,000 distinct CDR3 sequences, roughly 34% seen once, with 59% in the top ten. Sample: CD8+ T cells from cultured PBMCs, taken from culture after CMV antigen stimulation. The V gene is TRBV27, the J gene TRBJ2-1; D remains unclear. This receptor was identified in a human donor in good health (CMV status not recorded). Some clones in this sample may be carry-over from other donors' samples. The CDR3 bases are TGTGCCAGCAGTCAAAGAAATGAGCAGTTCTTC. It specifies CASSQRNEQFF.